The clone carrying this T cell receptor (beta chain) is medium-sized in the sample. TCRdb passed the 5' RACE reads through MiXCR, listing each CDR3 protein once. The sample records about 25,000 distinct CDR3 sequences, just over 2.5% being singletons. This sample is part of a study of CD8 T cells in ankylosing spondylitis. The CDR3 covers 17 residues. The sample consisted of blood, either unsorted or a sorted T cell fraction (not recorded which). The chain joins TRBV21-1 to TRBJ1-1; TRBD1 is the table's D call and was not checked against the DNA. TRBV21-1 is designated a pseudogene. The clonotype comes from a female donor with ankylosing spondylitis or in good health (not recorded which). In DNA, the CDR3 is TGTGCCAGCAGCAAAAGACGGGAAAGTAAAATGAACACTGAAGCTTTCTTT. Amino acid sequence: CASSKRRESKMNTEAFF.